The rows below give T cell receptor beta chains drawn from one sample of a study of shared clonotypes between healthy human individuals. The table came from immunoSEQ multiplex PCR; TCRdb's copy has only in-frame clones and leaves some out. The top ten clones hold about 12% of a sample with about 470,000 clones, about four fifths of them seen once. Sequenced input: PBMCs. These receptors all come from a woman between 40 and 50 years old in good health. Some clones in this sample may be carry-over from other donors' samples. CDR3s include the opening cysteine and the closing phenylalanine or tryptophan. A D gene is named only where the DNA matches it firmly. For some rows the clone size is stated as once, few or many, or as a class when expanded; others skip it.

TRBJ2-7	TRBD1	TRBV5-6	.	15	CASSLWDRYTYEQYF	TGTGCCAGCAGCTTATGGGACAGGTATACCTACGAGCAGTACTTC
TRBJ2-3	.	TRBV19	.	14	CASSSWGQGDTQYF	TGTGCCAGTAGTTCGTGGGGGCAGGGAGATACGCAGTATTTT
TRBJ1-5	TRBD1	TRBV13	.	19	CASSFTGTGLGFRNQPQHF	TGTGCCAGCAGCTTCACTGGGACAGGGCTGGGGTTTCGGAATCAGCCCCAGCATTTT
TRBJ2-7	TRBD2	TRBV7-6	.	18	CASSLEGSGRARSYEQYF	TGTGCCAGCAGCTTAGAAGGTAGCGGGAGGGCGAGATCCTACGAGCAGTACTTC
TRBJ2-5	.	TRBV7-3	.	13	CASSLDRQETQYF	TGTGCCAGCAGCTTAGACAGACAAGAGACCCAGTACTTC
TRBJ2-5	TRBD2	TRBV19	once	15	CASSPLAGGQETQYF	TGTGCCAGTAGTCCATTAGCGGGGGGTCAGGAGACCCAGTACTTC
TRBJ2-3	.	TRBV5-1	.	16	CASSLDAGTSTDTQYF	TGCGCCAGCAGCTTGGACGCCGGGACTAGCACAGATACGCAGTATTTT
TRBJ1-4	.	TRBV7-8	.	15	CASSLGFGGHRKLFF	TGTGCCAGCAGCTTAGGCTTTGGGGGGCATCGAAAACTGTTTTTT
TRBJ1-2	.	TRBV28	.	13	CASSSSGPGGYTF	TGTGCCAGCAGTTCAAGCGGTCCGGGCGGCTACACCTTC
TRBJ2-1	.	TRBV25-1	many	18	CASSDQRQTRNPYNEQFF	TGTGCCAGCAGTGATCAGAGGCAGACCAGAAACCCTTACAATGAGCAGTTCTTC
TRBJ2-3	.	TRBV7-9	.	12	CASSLSRDTQYF	TGTGCCAGCAGCCTAAGCAGGGATACGCAGTATTTT
TRBJ2-3	TRBD1	TRBV28	.	15	CASSSRTGSTDTQYF	TGTGCCAGCAGTTCTCGGACAGGAAGCACAGATACGCAGTATTTT
TRBJ1-5	.	TRBV7-2	.	14	CASSLGEGNQPQHF	TGTGCCAGCAGCTTAGGGGAAGGCAATCAGCCCCAGCATTTT
TRBJ2-3	.	TRBV27	.	11	CASPRRHTQYF	TGTGCCAGCCCCCGTCGTCATACGCAGTATTTT
TRBJ2-7	.	TRBV9	many	14	CASSRSGRSYEQYF	TGTGCCAGCAGCCGGTCAGGCCGCTCCTACGAGCAGTACTTC
TRBJ1-3	TRBD1	TRBV4-3	.	14	CASSLRTGGVSIYF	TGCGCCAGCAGCCTGAGGACAGGGGGTGTCTCCATATATTTT
TRBJ1-5	TRBD1	TRBV19	few	16	CASSTRKTGEGQPQHF	TGTGCCAGTAGTACCCGCAAAACAGGGGAAGGACAGCCCCAGCATTTT
TRBJ1-5	TRBD1	TRBV6-5	once	15	CASSYTNRGGQPQHF	TGTGCCAGCAGTTACACCAACAGGGGCGGTCAGCCCCAGCATTTT
TRBJ1-2	TRBD1	TRBV29-1	few	14	CSALVTGGYNGYTF	TGCAGCGCCCTCGTGACAGGGGGTTATAACGGCTACACCTTC
TRBJ2-1	.	TRBV28	.	13	CATLETTYNEQFF	TGTGCCACTTTGGAGACCACCTACAATGAGCAGTTCTTC
TRBJ1-2	TRBD1	TRBV7-2	.	14	CASSQMGQGAGYTF	TGTGCCAGCAGCCAAATGGGACAGGGGGCGGGCTACACCTTC
TRBJ2-6	.	TRBV4-2	.	19	CASSQEPNTGSSGANVLTF	TGTGCCAGCAGCCAAGAGCCCAATACCGGGAGCTCTGGGGCCAACGTCCTGACTTTC
TRBJ2-1	TRBD2	TRBV6-4	few	15	CASSAGREGVNEQFF	TGTGCCAGCAGTGCGGGGCGGGAGGGTGTCAATGAGCAGTTCTTC
TRBJ1-2	.	TRBV19	.	14	CASSPTWPDYGYTF	TGTGCCAGTAGTCCCACTTGGCCTGACTATGGCTACACCTTC
TRBJ2-7	.	TRBV23-1	.	15	CASSQWAGVKYEQYF	TGCGCCAGCAGTCAATGGGCAGGGGTTAAGTACGAGCAGTACTTC
TRBJ1-2	.	TRBV30	.	14	CAWSVFQGGYGYTF	TGTGCCTGGAGTGTATTTCAGGGAGGATATGGCTACACCTTC
TRBJ2-1	.	TRBV18	.	15	CASSPRDPASNEQFF	TGTGCCAGCTCACCAAGGGACCCTGCCTCCAATGAGCAGTTCTTC
TRBJ1-2	.	TRBV27	.	12	CASGRLGYGYTF	TGTGCCAGCGGCAGGCTCGGCTATGGCTACACCTTC
TRBJ1-2	.	TRBV2	.	13	CASSELPRSRYTF	TGTGCCAGCAGTGAACTCCCCCGAAGCAGATACACCTTC
TRBJ2-3	TRBD2	TRBV30	.	15	CAWSVLAGGGDTQYF	TGTGCCTGGAGTGTACTAGCGGGAGGGGGAGATACGCAGTATTTT
TRBJ2-1	TRBD2	TRBV11-2	.	17	CASSRNPLAGEGGEQFF	TGTGCCAGCAGCCGCAATCCCCTAGCGGGAGAAGGGGGCGAGCAGTTCTTC
TRBJ2-7	.	TRBV5-5	.	14	CASSLSFSVYEQYF	TGTGCCAGCAGCTTGAGTTTTTCGGTCTACGAGCAGTACTTC